Below are 24 T cell receptor beta chains sequenced from a single sample in a study of cytomegalovirus exposure and HLA in healthy donors. In the PCR, 60 Vbeta and 13 Jbeta primers were used. This table comes from immunoSEQ multiplex PCR, and its TCRdb copy is limited to in-frame clones, with some not included. The sample records about 86,000 clones, about 70% being singletons. The specimen sequenced was PBMCs. The receptor set was obtained from a man in his sixties in good health and CMV-seronegative.

The chain is built from TRBV15 and TRBJ2-5, with D perhaps TRBD2 (6 bases). V lost 0 bases and J lost 5, with 19 bases in between. Per germline, CDR1 LNHNV and CDR2 YYDKDF (reference sequence). This CDR3 region has 17 residues. CDR3 sequence: CATSRDRGKGSLETQYF. CDR3 DNA sequence: TGTGCCACCAGCAGAGATCGGGGGAAGGGAAGTTTGGAGACCCAGTACTTC. The variable domain in full, completed from reference TRBV15 and TRBJ2-5, reads DAMVIQNPRYQVTQFGKPVTLSCSQTLNHNVMYWYQQKSSQAPKLLFHYYDKDFNNEADTPDNFQSRRPNTSFCFLDIRSPGLGDTAMYLCATSRDRGKGSLETQYFGPGTRLLVL.

This chain connects TRBV11-3 to TRBJ2-3; D is perhaps TRBD2 (6 bases). This CDR3 contains 13 residues. CDR1 and CDR2 (germline): SGHNT, YENEEA. V was pared by 5 bases and J by 4 bases, with 10 bases between. This CDR3 is CASSQTSADTQYF. The CDR3 region has the DNA TGTGCCAGCAGCCAGACTAGTGCAGATACGCAGTATTTT.

This clone was picked up one time. The genes are TRBV6-1 and TRBJ2-6, with 7 bases aligning to TRBD1. J gave up 4 bases and V 2 bases, and 11 bases lay outside the gene matches. The CDR3 runs to 18 residues. CDR1 is MNHNS and CDR2 is SASEGT in the germline V gene. DNA of the CDR3: TGTGCCAGCAGTGAATTCGGACAGGCCCTTGAAGGGGCCAACGTCCTGACTTTC. Translation gives CASSEFGQALEGANVLTF.

This sequence joins TRBV19 and TRBJ2-3, with 8 bases lining up with TRBD2. Germline CDR1 and CDR2: LNHDA and SQIVND (reference sequence). This CDR3 comprises 17 residues. V was clipped by 5 bases and J by 0 bases; unmatched bases: 10. DNA of the CDR3: TGTGCCAGTAGTCTCCGGGGGGGGCCCCTCAGCACAGATACGCAGTATTTT. Its protein is CASSLRGGPLSTDTQYF.

V gene TRBV7-8 combines with J gene TRBJ2-7; D is perhaps TRBD1 (6 bases). Trimming shortened V by 1 base and J by 2 bases, and 15 bases separated the two germline ends. The CDR3 has 16 residues. Looked up from germline, CDR1 is SGHVS and CDR2 is FQNEAQ. DNA of the CDR3: TGTGCCAGCAGCTTAGAGGGGCCAGGGGAGACCTACGAGCAGTACTTC. Translation: CASSLEGPGETYEQYF.

This clone was seen only a few times. V is TRBV6-1 and J is TRBJ1-3; 7 nucleotides line up with TRBD1. The CDR3 is 15 residues long. CDR1 and CDR2 from the germline V gene are MNHNS and SASEGT. V was pared by 7 bases and J by 0 bases, with 6 bases of the junction left unmatched. CDR3: CASTTDRRSGNTIYF. The CDR3 DNA reads TGTGCCAGCACTACGGACAGGCGCTCTGGAAACACCATATATTTT.

The chain combines TRBV12-5 with TRBJ2-3, with 11 bases lining up with TRBD2. Germline V CDR1 and CDR2: LGHNT, FRNRAP. V dropped 1 base and J dropped 3; count of bases not matched to a gene: 0. This CDR3 has 15 residues. As DNA, the CDR3 is TGTGCTAGTGGTTTGGGGACTAGCGGGACAGATACGCAGTATTTT. Protein: CASGLGTSGTDTQYF.

This clone showed up just once. The chain combines TRBV9 with TRBJ2-1; tentatively, D is TRBD2 (5 bases). With 0 bases removed from V and 2 bases from J, the gap between germline ends came to 6 bases. The CDR3 has 14 residues. CDR1 is SGDLS, CDR2 YYNGEE, per germline. The CDR3 loop reads CASSVAGTYNEQFF. For the CDR3, the DNA is TGTGCCAGCAGCGTAGCGGGGACCTACAATGAGCAGTTCTTC.

This clone came up once. This chain links TRBV2 with TRBJ2-1; 8 bases line up with TRBD1. V trimming: 5 bases; J trimming: 3 bases; junction bases outside the gene matches: 3. This CDR3 comprises 14 residues. Germline loops: CDR1 SNHLY, CDR2 FYNNEI. The CDR3 coding sequence is TGTGCCAGCAGTCTAGACAGGGGCTACAATGAGCAGTTCTTC. It encodes CASSLDRGYNEQFF.

The chain combines TRBV5-1 with TRBJ2-6; 10 positions match TRBD1. CDR3 length: 21 residues. In germline, CDR1 is SGHRS, CDR2 YFSETQ. V lost 4 bases, J lost 0 bases, and 16 bases stayed unmatched. The CDR3, as DNA: TGCGCCAGCAGCCTGGGGGTTGTAAGGACAGGGGGAGACTCTGGGGCCAACGTCCTGACTTTC. Its translation: CASSLGVVRTGGDSGANVLTF.

The chain couples TRBV4-1 to TRBJ2-5, with TRBD2 matching over 8 bases. Losses at the gene ends were 4 bases for V and 5 bases for J; bases not matched to a gene: 9. This CDR3 is built from 15 residues. Germline CDR1 and CDR2: MGHRA and YSYEKL. CDR3 protein: CASSPTSGGGETQYF. In DNA form, the CDR3 reads TGCGCCAGCAGCCCAACGTCGGGAGGGGGGGAGACCCAGTACTTC.

The rearrangement joins TRBV5-4 to TRBJ2-7; a possible D gene is TRBD1 (6 bases). The CDR3 sequence is 15 residues long. Trimming removed 4 bases from V and 2 bases from J, with 16 bases in between. Germline lookup yields CDR1 SGHNT and CDR2 YYREEE (reference sequence). CDR3 protein: CASSLGQSTTYEQYF. The CDR3 DNA follows: TGTGCCAGCAGCCTAGGACAGTCTACTACCTACGAGCAGTACTTC.

The chain links TRBV30 to TRBJ1-5; D ambiguous. V lost 0 bases to trimming and J lost 3 bases, with 9 bases between them. In germline, CDR1 is GTSNPN, CDR2 SVGIG (reference sequence). This CDR3 is 14 amino acids long. The CDR3 bases are TGTGCCTGGAGTGTACCAGTCACCAATCAGCCCCAGCATTTT. Translation gives CAWSVPVTNQPQHF. Drawing the rest from reference TRBV30 and TRBJ1-5, the complete variable domain is SQTIHQWPATLVQPVGSPLSLECTVEGTSNPNLYWYRQAAGRGLQLLFYSVGIGQISSEVPQNLSASRPQDRQFILSSKKLLLSDSGFYLCAWSVPVTNQPQHFGDGTRLSIL.

A few counts support this clone. This chain joins TRBV6-5 and TRBJ1-5; TRBD1 matches 7 bases. Germline CDR1 reads MNHEY; CDR2 reads SVGAGI. V shed 0 bases, J shed 2 bases, and the junction held 1 base outside the gene matches. The CDR3 runs to 15 residues. This chain's CDR3 is CASSYSGGGNQPQHF. The CDR3 DNA sequence: TGTGCCAGCAGTTACTCAGGGGGCGGCAATCAGCCCCAGCATTTT.

The chain couples TRBV19 to TRBJ2-5; perhaps TRBD1 as D (6 bases). Germline CDR1 LNHDA, CDR2 SQIVND (reference sequence). The V end was cut by 1 base, the J end by 4 bases, with 13 bases between. The CDR3 is made up of 15 amino acids. The CDR3 spells CASSIGGRGVETQYF. The CDR3 DNA sequence: TGTGCCAGTAGTATAGGAGGCAGGGGTGTAGAGACCCAGTACTTC.

The gene calls are TRBV7-2 and TRBJ1-3, with 7 nucleotides matching TRBD1. Germline V gene lookup returns CDR1 SGHTA and CDR2 FQGNSA. The V gene end was trimmed by 0 bases and the J gene end by 4 bases; junction bases not matched to a gene: 3. The CDR3 contains 15 residues. The DNA for the CDR3 is TGTGCCAGCAGCTTAGCGAGGGGGCGGGGAAACACCATATATTTT. Translation: CASSLARGRGNTIYF.

V and J are TRBV19 and TRBJ2-3; tentatively, D is TRBD1 (7 bases). The CDR3 extends over 14 amino acids. Deletions cut 9 bases from V and 0 bases from J, with 13 bases between. Germline CDR1 and CDR2: LNHDA and SQIVND (reference sequence). CDR3 nucleotide sequence: TGTGCCAGCTCAGGGGGGAGTAGCACAGATACGCAGTATTTT. Translated: CASSGGSSTDTQYF.

The chain carries TRBV7-9 and TRBJ1-1; no clear D. This CDR3 spans 10 amino acids. V was shortened by 3 bases and J by 7 bases, with 3 bases between the two germline ends. Per the germline V gene, CDR1 is SEHNR and CDR2 is FQNEAQ (reference sequence). In nucleotides, the CDR3 is TGTGCCAGCAGCTTCGTTGAAGCTTTCTTT. It is translated as CASSFVEAFF.

This clone was seen just once. The gene calls are TRBV6-5 and TRBJ1-2, with a weak D call TRBD1 (5 bases). Per the germline V gene, CDR1 is MNHEY and CDR2 is SVGAGI. This CDR3 is built from 13 residues. The V end was cut by 6 bases, the J end by 0 bases, with 8 bases between. The CDR3 DNA follows: TGTGCCAGCAGCCCGACAGCTAACTATGGCTACACCTTC. Protein: CASSPTANYGYTF.

The V call is TRBV5-1, the J call TRBJ2-1, with 10 bases lining up with TRBD2. This CDR3 is 16 amino acids long. J gave up 4 bases and V 4 bases, and 8 bases lay outside the gene matches. Germline V gene sequence: CDR1 SGHRS, CDR2 YFSETQ. The CDR3 bases are TGCGCCAGCAGCACCTCCACTAGCGGGGCGTACAATGAGCAGTTCTTC. Protein: CASSTSTSGAYNEQFF.

The chain recombines TRBV6-5 with TRBJ2-7, with D perhaps matching TRBD2 (5 bases). The CDR3 length is 14 residues. The V end was cut by 0 bases, the J end by 6 bases, with 12 bases between. CDR1 is MNHEY, CDR2 SVGAGI, per germline. The CDR3 DNA is TGTGCCAGCAGTTACTCGAGGGAAGGGAGCGAGCAGTACTTC. It is translated as CASSYSREGSEQYF.

The rearrangement links TRBV4-1 to TRBJ1-4; D unclear. Trimming removed 1 base at V and 8 bases at J, with 14 bases between. The CDR3 is made up of 15 amino acids. The V gene's germline CDR1 is MGHRA and CDR2 YSYEKL. The CDR3 region has the DNA TGCGCCAGCAGCCAAGTCGGGCAAGGAGGCGAAAAACTGTTTTTT. This sequence encodes CASSQVGQGGEKLFF.

The chain employs TRBV10-2 and TRBJ1-6; possible D gene TRBD1, 6 bases. Germline V CDR1 and CDR2: WSHSY, SAAADI. This CDR3 has 14 residues. Trimming took off 5 bases at V and 3 bases at J, with 8 bases between the two ends. CDR3 nucleotide sequence: TGCGCCAGCAGTCGGGACAACTATAATTCACCCCTCCACTTT. Translation: CASSRDNYNSPLHF.

J is TRBJ1-2 and V is TRBV6-5; 11 bases line up with TRBD1. Germline V gives CDR1 MNHEY, CDR2 SVGAGI. This CDR3 is built from 16 residues. Losses at the gene ends were 2 bases for V and 4 bases for J; bases not matched to a gene: 6. CDR3 in amino acids: CASSYARTGGGYGYTF. In DNA form, the CDR3 reads TGTGCCAGCAGTTACGCCAGGACAGGGGGCGGCTATGGCTACACCTTC.